The next 9 T cell receptor beta chains were all read from a single sample in a study of chemoradiotherapy in HPV16-positive cancers. The repertoire was sequenced with immunoSEQ multiplex PCR; TCRdb's copy has only in-frame clones and lacks some. Here the sample spans about 68,000 clones, 88% being singletons. Specimen: blood, collected from a patient who underwent chemoradiotherapy. All receptors derive from a human donor with HPV-associated anogenital cancer.

This chain links TRBV18 with TRBJ1-3, with 8 nucleotides matching TRBD1. The germline CDR1 and CDR2 sequences are KGHSH and LQKENI. With 2 bases clipped from V and 0 bases from J, the junction kept 3 bases outside the gene matches. The CDR3 is 16 residues long. CDR3 region: CASSPSGQGSGNTIYF. The CDR3 DNA follows: TGTGCCAGCTCACCATCAGGACAGGGCTCTGGAAACACCATATATTTT.

This clone is categorized as medium-sized (0.01 to 0.1%). V is TRBV27 and J is TRBJ2-7; weak D call: TRBD2 (5 bases). The V end lost 3 bases, the J end lost 2 bases, and 11 bases lay between the germline ends. This CDR3 has 14 residues. CDR1 is MNHEY, CDR2 SMNVEV, per germline (reference sequence). The CDR3, as DNA: TGTGCCAGCAGTTTGACCGGGATCCCCTACGAGCAGTACTTC. Translating gives CASSLTGIPYEQYF.

V and J are TRBV5-5 and TRBJ1-2; 8 bases map to TRBD1. Germline V gives CDR1 SGHKS, CDR2 YYEKEE (reference sequence). CDR3 length: 14 amino acids. The junction had 4 bases not matched to a gene; V was cut back by 2 bases and J by 4 bases. The CDR3 DNA reads TGTGCCAGCAGCTTAGCAGGGGGCACCTATGGCTACACCTTC. This gives the protein CASSLAGGTYGYTF.

The chain recombines TRBV5-5 with TRBJ2-2, with 8 bases matching TRBD2. Germline CDR1 is SGHKS and CDR2 is YYEKEE (reference sequence). The CDR3 is 16 amino acids. J lost 1 base, V lost 1 base, and 3 bases had no gene match. DNA for the CDR3: TGTGCCAGCAGCTTGTGGCTAGCGGGGAACACCGGGGAGCTGTTTTTT. Protein product: CASSLWLAGNTGELFF. Supplemented by reference TRBV5-5 and TRBJ2-2, the full variable domain reads DAGVTQSPTHLIKTRGQQVTLRCSPISGHKSVSWYQQVLGQGPQFIFQYYEKEERGRGNFPDRFSARQFPNYSSELNVNALLLGDSALYLCASSLWLAGNTGELFFGEGSRLTVL.

The chain joins TRBV10-3 to TRBJ2-7, with 10 bases lining up with TRBD2. With 6 bases clipped from V and 3 bases from J, the junction kept 2 bases outside the gene matches. Germline-derived CDR1 and CDR2 are ENHRY and SYGVKD. The CDR3 extends over 13 amino acids. Here the CDR3 DNA reads TGTGCCATCAGATCTAGCGGGAGCTACGAGCAGTACTTC. Its translation: CAIRSSGSYEQYF.

The chain joins TRBV28 to TRBJ1-5; no definite D call. The V end lost 4 bases, the J end lost 9 bases, and 19 bases lay between the germline ends. The CDR3 is 15 amino acids. The germline V gene has CDR1 MDHEN and CDR2 SYDVKM. The DNA of the CDR3 is TGTGCCAGCAGTTCCCGCCAGGTATCAAGGGCGCCCCAGCATTTT. It is translated as CASSSRQVSRAPQHF.

V and J are TRBV6-1 and TRBJ2-5, with 8 bases identical to TRBD2. CDR1 and CDR2 (germline): MNHNS, SASEGT. Trimming took 4 bases from V and 7 from J; bases not matched to a gene: 5. The CDR3 sequence is 13 residues long. The CDR3, as DNA: TGTGCCAGCAGTGGCAGCGGGAGCCCGACCCAGTACTTC. This sequence encodes CASSGSGSPTQYF.

The chain is built from TRBV11-2 and TRBJ1-6; the D gene is possibly TRBD1 (5 bases). The germline gives CDR1 SGHAT, CDR2 FQNNGV. There are 14 residues in the CDR3. Trimming pared 5 bases from V and 6 bases from J, leaving 11 bases between. CDR3: CASSRGAGNSPLHF. The CDR3 coding sequence is TGTGCCAGCAGCCGGGGCGCGGGTAATTCACCCCTCCACTTT.

The chain recombines TRBV28 with TRBJ2-3; D is possibly TRBD2 (6 bases). The CDR3 is 16 amino acids. The germline V gene encodes CDR1 MDHEN and CDR2 SYDVKM. Trimming shortened V by 6 bases and J by 2 bases, and 18 bases separated the two germline ends. CDR3 sequence reads: CASSPSLATTTDTQYF. The CDR3 DNA reads TGTGCCAGCAGCCCCTCACTAGCCACTACCACAGATACGCAGTATTTT.